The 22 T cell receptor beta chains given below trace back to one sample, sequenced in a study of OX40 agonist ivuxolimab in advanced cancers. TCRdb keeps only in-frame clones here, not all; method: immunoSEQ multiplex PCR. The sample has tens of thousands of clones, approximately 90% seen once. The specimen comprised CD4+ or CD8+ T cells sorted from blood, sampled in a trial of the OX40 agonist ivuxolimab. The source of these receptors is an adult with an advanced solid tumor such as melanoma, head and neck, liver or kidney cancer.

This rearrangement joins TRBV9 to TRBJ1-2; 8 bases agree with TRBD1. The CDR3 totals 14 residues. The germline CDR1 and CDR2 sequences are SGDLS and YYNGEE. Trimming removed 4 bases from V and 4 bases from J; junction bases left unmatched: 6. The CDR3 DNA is TGTGCCAGCAGCACCGGACAGGGAGTCTATGGCTACACCTTC. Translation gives CASSTGQGVYGYTF.

CDR3: CASSDETQYF. CDR3 in DNA: TGTGCCAGCAGTGATGAGACCCAGTACTTC. The rearrangement joins TRBV2 to TRBJ2-5; D call uncertain. V lost 3 bases and J 5 bases, leaving 1 base between the germline ends. Germline values: CDR1 SNHLY, CDR2 FYNNEI. There are 10 residues in the CDR3.

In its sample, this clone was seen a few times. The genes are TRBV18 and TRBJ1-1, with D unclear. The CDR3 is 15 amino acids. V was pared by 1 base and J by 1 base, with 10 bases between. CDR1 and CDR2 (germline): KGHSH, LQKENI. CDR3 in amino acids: CASSPRDYPNTEAFF. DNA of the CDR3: TGTGCCAGCTCACCACGAGACTACCCGAACACTGAAGCTTTCTTT.

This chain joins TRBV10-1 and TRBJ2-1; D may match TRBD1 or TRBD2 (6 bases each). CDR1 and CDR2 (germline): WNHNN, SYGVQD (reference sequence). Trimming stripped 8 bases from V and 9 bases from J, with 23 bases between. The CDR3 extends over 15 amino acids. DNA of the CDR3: TGCGCCAGCGCCGAGGGGGGCCTTGCTTCGGGTGAGCAGTTCTTC. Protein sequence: CASAEGGLASGEQFF.

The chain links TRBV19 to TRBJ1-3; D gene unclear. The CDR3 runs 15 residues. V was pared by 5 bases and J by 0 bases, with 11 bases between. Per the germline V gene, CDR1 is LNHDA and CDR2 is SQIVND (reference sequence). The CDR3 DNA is TGTGCCAGTAGTCGTGGGCTCGGCTCTGGAAACACCATATATTTT. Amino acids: CASSRGLGSGNTIYF.

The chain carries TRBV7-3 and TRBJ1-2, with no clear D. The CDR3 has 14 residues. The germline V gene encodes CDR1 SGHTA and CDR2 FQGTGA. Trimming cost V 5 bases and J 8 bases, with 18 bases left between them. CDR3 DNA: TGTGCCAGCAGCCTGGACTCGGGGTTCGCAGGCTACACCTTC. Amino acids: CASSLDSGFAGYTF. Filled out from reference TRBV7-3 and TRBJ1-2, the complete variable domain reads GAGVSQTPSNKVTEKGKYVELRCDPISGHTALYWYRQSLGQGPEFLIYFQGTGAADDSGLPNDRFFAVRPEGSVSTLKIQRTERGDSAVYLCASSLDSGFAGYTFGSGTRLTVV.

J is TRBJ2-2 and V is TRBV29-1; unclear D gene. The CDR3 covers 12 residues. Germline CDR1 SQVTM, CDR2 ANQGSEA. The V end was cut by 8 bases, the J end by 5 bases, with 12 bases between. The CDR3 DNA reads TGCAGCCAAAGGGTCGTAACCGGGGAGCTGTTTTTT. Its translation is CSQRVVTGELFF.

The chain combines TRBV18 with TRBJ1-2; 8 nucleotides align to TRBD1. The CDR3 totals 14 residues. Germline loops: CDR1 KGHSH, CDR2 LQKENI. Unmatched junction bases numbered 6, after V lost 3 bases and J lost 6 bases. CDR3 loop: CASSPSTGEDGYTF. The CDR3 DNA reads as TGTGCCAGCTCACCGTCGACAGGGGAGGATGGCTACACCTTC.

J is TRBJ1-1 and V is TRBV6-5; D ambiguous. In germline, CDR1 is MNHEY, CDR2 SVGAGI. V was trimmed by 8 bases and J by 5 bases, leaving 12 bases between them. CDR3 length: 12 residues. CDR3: CASAAWETEAFF. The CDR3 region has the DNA TGTGCCAGCGCCGCCTGGGAGACTGAAGCTTTCTTT.

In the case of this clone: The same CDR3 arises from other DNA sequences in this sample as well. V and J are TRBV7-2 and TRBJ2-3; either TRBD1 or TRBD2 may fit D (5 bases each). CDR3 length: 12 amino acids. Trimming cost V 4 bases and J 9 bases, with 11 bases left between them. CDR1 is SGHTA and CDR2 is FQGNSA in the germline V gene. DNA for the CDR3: TGTGCCAGCAGCTCGAGGGGCGGCACGCAGTATTTT. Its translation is CASSSRGGTQYF. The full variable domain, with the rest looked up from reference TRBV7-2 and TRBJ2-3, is GAGVSQSPSNKVTEKGKDVELRCDPISGHTALYWYRQSLGQGLEFLIYFQGNSAPDKSGLPSDRFSAERTGGSVSTLTIQRTQQEDSAVYLCASSSRGGTQYFGPGTRLTVL.

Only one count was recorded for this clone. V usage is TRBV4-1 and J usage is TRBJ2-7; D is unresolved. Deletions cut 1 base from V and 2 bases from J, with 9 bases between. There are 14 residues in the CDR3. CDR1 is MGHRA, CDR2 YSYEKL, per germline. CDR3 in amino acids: CASSQGPGTYEQYF. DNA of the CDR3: TGCGCCAGCAGCCAAGGTCCCGGCACCTACGAGCAGTACTTC.

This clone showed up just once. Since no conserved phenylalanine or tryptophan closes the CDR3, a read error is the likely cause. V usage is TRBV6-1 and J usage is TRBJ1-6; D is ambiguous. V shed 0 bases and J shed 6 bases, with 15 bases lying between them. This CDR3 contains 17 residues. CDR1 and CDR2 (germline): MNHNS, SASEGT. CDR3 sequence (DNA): TGTGCCAGCAGTGAAGCCGGACCCCAATTCTCTAATTCACCCCTCCACCTT. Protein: CASSEAGPQFSNSPLHL.

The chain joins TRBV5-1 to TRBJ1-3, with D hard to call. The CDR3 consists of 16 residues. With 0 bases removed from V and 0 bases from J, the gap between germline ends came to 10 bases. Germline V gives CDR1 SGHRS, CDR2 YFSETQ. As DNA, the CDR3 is TGCGCCAGCAGCTTGGATCTGGTTTTCTCTGGAAACACCATATATTTT. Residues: CASSLDLVFSGNTIYF.

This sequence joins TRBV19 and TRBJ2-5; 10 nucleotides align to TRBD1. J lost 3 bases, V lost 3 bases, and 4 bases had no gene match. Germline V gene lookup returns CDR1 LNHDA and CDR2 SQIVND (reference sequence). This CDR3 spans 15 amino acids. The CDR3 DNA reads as TGTGCCAGTAGTATTATCGGGACAGGGGAAGAGACCCAGTACTTC. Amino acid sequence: CASSIIGTGEETQYF. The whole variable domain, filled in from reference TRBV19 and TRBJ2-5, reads DGGITQSPKYLFRKEGQNVTLSCEQNLNHDAMYWYRQDPGQGLRLIYYSQIVNDFQKGDIAEGYSVSREKKESFPLTVTSAQKNPTAFYLCASSIIGTGEETQYFGPGTRLLVL.

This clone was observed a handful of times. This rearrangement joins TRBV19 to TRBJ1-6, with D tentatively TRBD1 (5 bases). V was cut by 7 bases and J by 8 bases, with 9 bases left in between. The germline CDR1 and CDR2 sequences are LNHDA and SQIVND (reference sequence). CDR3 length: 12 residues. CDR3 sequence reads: CASNQGDSPLHF. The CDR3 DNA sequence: TGTGCCAGTAACCAGGGCGATTCACCCCTCCACTTT.

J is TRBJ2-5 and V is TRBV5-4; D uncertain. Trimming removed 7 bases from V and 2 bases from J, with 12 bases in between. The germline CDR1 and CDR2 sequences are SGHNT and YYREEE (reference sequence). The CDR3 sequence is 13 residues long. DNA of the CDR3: TGTGCCAGCGCGATTACAGCTCAAGAGACCCAGTACTTC. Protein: CASAITAQETQYF.

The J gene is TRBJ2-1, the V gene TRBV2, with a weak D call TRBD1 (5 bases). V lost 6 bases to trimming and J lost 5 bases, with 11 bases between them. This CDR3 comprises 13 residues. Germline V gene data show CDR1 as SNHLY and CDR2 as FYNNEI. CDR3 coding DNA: TGTGCCAGCAGAATAGACAGAAACAATGAGCAGTTCTTC. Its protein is CASRIDRNNEQFF.

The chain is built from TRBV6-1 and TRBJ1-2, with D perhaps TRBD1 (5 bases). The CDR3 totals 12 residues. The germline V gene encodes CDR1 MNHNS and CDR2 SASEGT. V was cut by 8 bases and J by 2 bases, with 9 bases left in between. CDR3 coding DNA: TGTGCCAGCCGCAGGGCGAACTATGGCTACACCTTC. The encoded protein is CASRRANYGYTF.

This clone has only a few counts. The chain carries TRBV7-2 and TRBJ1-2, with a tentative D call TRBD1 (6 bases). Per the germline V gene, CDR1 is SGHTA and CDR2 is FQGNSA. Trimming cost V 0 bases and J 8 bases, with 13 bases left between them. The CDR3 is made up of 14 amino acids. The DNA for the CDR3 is TGTGCCAGCAGCTTAGCCGGGGGGCCTGACGGCTACACCTTC. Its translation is CASSLAGGPDGYTF.

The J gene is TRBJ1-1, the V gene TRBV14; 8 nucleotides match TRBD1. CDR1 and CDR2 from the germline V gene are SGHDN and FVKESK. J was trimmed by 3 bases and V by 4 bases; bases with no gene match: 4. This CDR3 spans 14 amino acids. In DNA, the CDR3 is TGTGCCAGCAGCCTTGGGACAGGTGACACTGAAGCTTTCTTT. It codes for CASSLGTGDTEAFF.

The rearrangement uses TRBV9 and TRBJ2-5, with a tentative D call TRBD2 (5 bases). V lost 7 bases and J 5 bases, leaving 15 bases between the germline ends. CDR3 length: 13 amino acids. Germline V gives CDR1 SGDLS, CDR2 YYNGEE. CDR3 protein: CASAPGSSETQYF. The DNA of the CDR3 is TGTGCCAGCGCGCCGGGGAGTTCGGAGACCCAGTACTTC.

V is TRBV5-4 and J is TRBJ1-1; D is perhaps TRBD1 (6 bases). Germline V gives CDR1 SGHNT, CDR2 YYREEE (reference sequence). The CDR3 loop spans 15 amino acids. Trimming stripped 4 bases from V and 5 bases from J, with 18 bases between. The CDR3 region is CASSHWGARGTEAFF. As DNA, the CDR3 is TGTGCCAGCAGCCATTGGGGGGCGAGAGGAACTGAAGCTTTCTTT.